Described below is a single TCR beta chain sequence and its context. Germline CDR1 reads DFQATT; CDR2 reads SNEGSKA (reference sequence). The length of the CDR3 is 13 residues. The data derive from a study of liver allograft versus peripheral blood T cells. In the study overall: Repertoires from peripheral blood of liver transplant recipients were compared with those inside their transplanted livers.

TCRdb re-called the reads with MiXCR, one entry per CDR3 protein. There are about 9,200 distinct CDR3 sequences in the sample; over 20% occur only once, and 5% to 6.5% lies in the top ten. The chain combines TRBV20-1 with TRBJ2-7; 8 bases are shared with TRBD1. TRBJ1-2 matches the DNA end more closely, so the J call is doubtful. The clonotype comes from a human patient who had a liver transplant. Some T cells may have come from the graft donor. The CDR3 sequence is CSANRQGQVGYTF. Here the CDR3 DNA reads TGCAGTGCAAACCGACAGGGGCAGGTTGGCTACACCTTC.